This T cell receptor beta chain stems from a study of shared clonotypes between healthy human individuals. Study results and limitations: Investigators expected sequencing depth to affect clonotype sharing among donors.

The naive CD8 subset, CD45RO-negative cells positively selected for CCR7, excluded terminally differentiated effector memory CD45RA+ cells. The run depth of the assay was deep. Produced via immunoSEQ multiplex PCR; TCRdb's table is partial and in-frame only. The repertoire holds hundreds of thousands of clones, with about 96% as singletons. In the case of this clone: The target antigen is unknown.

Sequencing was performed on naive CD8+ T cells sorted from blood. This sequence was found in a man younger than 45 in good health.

CDR3 in DNA: TGTGCCAGCAGTTCCTTTTTAGCGGGAGATCCCGAGCAGTACTTC. Its translation is CASSSFLAGDPEQYF. This chain uses TRBV27 with TRBJ2-7; 9 positions agree with TRBD2. This CDR3 has 15 amino acids. Germline V gives CDR1 MNHEY, CDR2 SMNVEV (reference sequence). The J segment lost 6 bases and the V segment lost 4 bases, leaving 10 bases of the junction unmatched.